This T cell receptor beta chain stems from a study of T-cell memory formation after mild COVID-19. Each CDR3 protein gets one entry after TCRdb re-called the 5' RACE reads with MiXCR. The sample holds 300,000 to 400,000 distinct CDR3 sequences; 15% to 20% are singletons and the top ten take around 24%. This clonotype came up many times. The CDR3 is made up of 12 amino acids. Trimming took off 0 bases at V and 4 bases at J, with 4 bases between the two ends. CDR1 and CDR2 from the germline V gene are MGHRA and YSYEKL. Sequencing used PBMCs or a T cell subset sorted from them (not recorded which). The receptor comes from a man aged 18-30 years who had mild COVID-19 (a few samples of this study predate the infection). Cell type and time point are not known. V gene TRBV4-1 combines with J gene TRBJ2-7; D ambiguous. This chain's CDR3 is CASSQDVYEQYF. The CDR3 bases are TGCGCCAGCAGCCAAGACGTATACGAGCAGTACTTC.